This T cell receptor (beta chain) was profiled in a study of T cells in Graves' hyperthyroidism and ophthalmopathy. Template material for amplifying TCR beta CDR3 regions consisted of RNA transcripts. With the HTBI primer set, the TCR CDR3 went through a first round of RT-PCR. TCRdb used MiXCR to reprocess the multiplex PCR reads, holding one entry per CDR3 protein. The sample consists of under 300,000 distinct CDR3 sequences, about an eighth of them appearing once. Germline V gene data show CDR1 as SEHNR and CDR2 as FQNEAQ (reference sequence). The CDR3 extends over 20 amino acids. Trimming took 0 bases from V and 2 from J, leaving 20 bases between them.

The V gene is TRBV7-9, the J gene TRBJ1-6; D not resolved. The sample consisted of blood. This sequence originates from a woman under 40 with Graves' hyperthyroidism that later progressed to Graves' ophthalmopathy. For the CDR3, the DNA is TGTGCCAGCAGCTTAGCGCCCGGGCAGGATGGTCACCCCTATAATTCACCCCTCCACTTT. It specifies CASSLAPGQDGHPYNSPLHF. The variable domain in full, completed from reference TRBV7-9 and TRBJ1-6, reads DTGVSQNPRHKITKRGQNVTFRCDPISEHNRLYWYRQTLGQGPEFLTYFQNEAQLEKSRLLSDRFSAERPKGSFSTLEIQRTEQGDSAMYLCASSLAPGQDGHPYNSPLHFGNGTRLTVT.